This T cell receptor (beta chain) was recovered during a study of monozygotic twins with cystic fibrosis. The wider study: Approximately 3.2 micrograms of fragmented DNA underwent roughly 16 PCR cycles for library preparation.

This clone was seen just once. CDR1 and CDR2 from the germline V gene are MNHNS and SASEGT. Germline trimming cut 1 base from V and 0 bases from J; bases unmatched to any gene: 9. This CDR3 has 18 residues. The protocol was immunoSEQ multiplex PCR, while the TCRdb copy is restricted to in-frame clones and leaves out a portion. The sample lists around 23,000 clones, around 90% seen once, with approximately 0.3% in the top ten. This clonotype originated in a girl aged 2-10 years with cystic fibrosis. Material for sequencing was blood. The chain couples TRBV6-1 to TRBJ2-5, with 9 bases fitting TRBD1. For the CDR3, the DNA is TGTGCCAGCAGTGAAGTTCGGACAGGGGCGTCGTACCAAGAGACCCAGTACTTC. This codes for CASSEVRTGASYQETQYF.